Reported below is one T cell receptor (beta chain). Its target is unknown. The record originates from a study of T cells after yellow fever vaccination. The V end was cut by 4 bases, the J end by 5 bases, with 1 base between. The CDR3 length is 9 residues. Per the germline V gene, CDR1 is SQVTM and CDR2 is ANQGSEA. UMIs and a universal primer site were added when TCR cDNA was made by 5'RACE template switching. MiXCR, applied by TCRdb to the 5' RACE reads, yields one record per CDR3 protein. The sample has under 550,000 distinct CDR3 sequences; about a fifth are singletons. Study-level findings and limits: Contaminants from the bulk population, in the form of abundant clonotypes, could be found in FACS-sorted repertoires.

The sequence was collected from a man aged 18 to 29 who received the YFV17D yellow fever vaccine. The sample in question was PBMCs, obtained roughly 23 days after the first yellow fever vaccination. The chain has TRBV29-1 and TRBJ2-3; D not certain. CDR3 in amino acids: CSVGDTQYF. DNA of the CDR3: TGCAGCGTTGGAGATACGCAGTATTTT.